This T cell receptor (beta chain) was found in a study of ipilimumab plus nivolumab after autologous stem cell transplantation. Study findings and constraints: TCR repertoire, Treg phenotype and gut microbiota reportedly support more study of this approach.

With regard to this clone: The target antigen is unknown.

Germline-derived CDR1 and CDR2 are KGHSH and LQKENI. The CDR3 loop spans 15 amino acids. Trimming removed 3 bases from V and 0 bases from J; junction bases left unmatched: 1. Patients got ipilimumab 1 mg/kg beginning 14 to 28 days post-transplant. Patients got 3 mg/kg IV nivolumab weeks 1, 4, 7, 10, then biweekly through week 26. TCRdb's copy holds only in-frame clones and misses some; the assay was immunoSEQ multiplex PCR. The sample holds 15,000 to 20,000 clones, 75% to 85% seen once. The sample consisted of PBMCs, taken in a trial of ipilimumab plus nivolumab as post-transplant consolidation. This chain connects TRBV18 to TRBJ2-2; 7 bases match TRBD1. The origin of this receptor is a male donor with diffuse large B-cell lymphoma. CDR3: CASSPGTANTGELFF. CDR3 nucleotide sequence: TGTGCCAGCTCACCGGGGACAGCGAACACCGGGGAGCTGTTTTTT.